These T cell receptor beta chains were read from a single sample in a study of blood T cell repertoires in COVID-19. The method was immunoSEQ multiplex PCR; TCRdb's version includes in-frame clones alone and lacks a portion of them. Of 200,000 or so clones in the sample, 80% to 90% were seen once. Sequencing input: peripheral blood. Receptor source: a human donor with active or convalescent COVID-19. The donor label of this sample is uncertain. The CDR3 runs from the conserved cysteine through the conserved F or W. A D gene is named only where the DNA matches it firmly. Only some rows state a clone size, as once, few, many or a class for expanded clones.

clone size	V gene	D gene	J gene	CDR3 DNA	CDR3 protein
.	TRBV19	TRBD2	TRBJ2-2	TGTGCCAGTACCACCCGGCAGGGAGAAACTAGCGGGAGGGCGGACGGGGAGCTGTTTTTT	CASTTRQGETSGRADGELFF
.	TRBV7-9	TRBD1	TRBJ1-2	TGTGCCAGCAGCTTAACGACAGGGTATTTTAACTATGGCTACACCTTC	CASSLTTGYFNYGYTF
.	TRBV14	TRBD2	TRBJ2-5	TGTGCCAGCAGCCGAAGGACTAGAGGGCCTCTCCAAGAGACCCAGTACTTC	CASSRRTRGPLQETQYF
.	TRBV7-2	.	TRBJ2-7	TGTGCCAGCAGCTTCGGCTCCTACGAGCAGTACTTC	CASSFGSYEQYF
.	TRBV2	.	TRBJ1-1	TGTGCCAGCAGTGTGGGGGGTGTAGACACTGAAGCTTTCTTT	CASSVGGVDTEAFF
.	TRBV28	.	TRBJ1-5	TGTGCCAGCAGTTTATCTCTCCAGGGCCAGCATTTT	CASSLSLQGQHF
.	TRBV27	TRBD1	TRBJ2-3	TGTGCCAGCAGTTTAAGGACAGGGGGCTATACATCGGCAGATACGCAGTATTTT	CASSLRTGGYTSADTQYF
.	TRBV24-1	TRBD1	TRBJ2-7	TGTGCCACCCCGAGGACAGGGTGCGAGCAGTACTTC	CATPRTGCEQYF
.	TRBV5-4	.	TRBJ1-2	TGTGCCAGCAGCTTGGATCAGGGCTATGGCTACACCTTC	CASSLDQGYGYTF
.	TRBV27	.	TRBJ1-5	TGTGCCAGCAGTTTAGTGGCAACAGATCAGCCCCAGCATTTT	CASSLVATDQPQHF
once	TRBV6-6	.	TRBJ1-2	TGTGCCAGCAGTACAGGTGGGGGCTACACCTTC	CASSTGGGYTF
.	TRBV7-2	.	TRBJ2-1	TGTGCCAGCAGCTTGCCCGGACTCTACCTAGGAGATGATGAGCAGTTCTTC	CASSLPGLYLGDDEQFF
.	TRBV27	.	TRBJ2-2	TGTGCCAGCAGCACAAGGGGCGCGAACACCGGGGAGCTGTTTTTT	CASSTRGANTGELFF
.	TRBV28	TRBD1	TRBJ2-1	TGTGCCAGCAGTTTACCTCTGGCCGGGACAGCCAACAATGAGCAGTTCTTC	CASSLPLAGTANNEQFF
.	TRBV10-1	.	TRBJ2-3	TGCGCCAGCAGCCCCAGTCGATCTTCCAGGACAGATACGCAGTATTTT	CASSPSRSSRTDTQYF
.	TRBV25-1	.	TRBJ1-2	TGTGCCAGCAGTCCGGGGGGAGGAGTAAGTTCTGGCTACACCTTC	CASSPGGGVSSGYTF
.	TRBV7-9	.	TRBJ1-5	TGTGCCAGCAGCTTAGGAACTAATCAGCCCCAGCATTTT	CASSLGTNQPQHF
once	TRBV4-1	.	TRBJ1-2	TGCGCCAGCAGCCCGACGAAATTTGTGGGGACTTCCGGCTACACCTTC	CASSPTKFVGTSGYTF
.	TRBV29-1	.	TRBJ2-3	TGCAGCGTCCCGGACAGAATCGGCACAGATACGCAGTATTTT	CSVPDRIGTDTQYF
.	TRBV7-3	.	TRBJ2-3	TGTGCCAGCAGCTCGGGACTTCTGGGGGCAGATACGCAGTATTTT	CASSSGLLGADTQYF
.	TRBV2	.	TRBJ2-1	TGTGCCAGCAAAACGGTACCCCAACGGGATGAGCAGTTCTTC	CASKTVPQRDEQFF
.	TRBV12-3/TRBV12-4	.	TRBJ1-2	TGTGCCAGCAGTTTAGGGGGGCCGGGTGGCTACACCTTC	CASSLGGPGGYTF
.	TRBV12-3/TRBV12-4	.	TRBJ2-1	TGTGCCAGCAGTTACAGGGGAGGTAATGAGCAGTTCTTC	CASSYRGGNEQFF
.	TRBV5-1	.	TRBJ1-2	TGCGCCAGCAGCTCGGGGACATTTACTAACTATGGCTACACCTTC	CASSSGTFTNYGYTF
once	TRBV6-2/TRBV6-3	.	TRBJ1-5	TGTGCCAGCAGTTACTCAGCAGGGAGACAGGAGAGCAATCAGCCCCAGCATTTT	CASSYSAGRQESNQPQHF
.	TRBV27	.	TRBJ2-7	TGTGCCAGCAGTTTACTGACAGGTTACGAGCAGTACTTC	CASSLLTGYEQYF
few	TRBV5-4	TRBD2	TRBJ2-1	TGTGCCAGCAGCACGGGGGGGGAAGGGTCCTACAATGAGCAGTTCTTC	CASSTGGEGSYNEQFF
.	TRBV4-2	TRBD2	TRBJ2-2	TGTGCCAGCAGCCAAGGAACGGGAGGAAAAACCGGGGAGCTGTTTTTT	CASSQGTGGKTGELFF
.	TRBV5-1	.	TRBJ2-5	TGCGCCAGCAGCTTGGTTGCGGGGGCCGGAGAGACCCAGTACTTC	CASSLVAGAGETQYF
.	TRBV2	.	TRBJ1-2	TGTGCCAGCACTTGGGAGGGGAAGGGTGGCTACACCTTC	CASTWEGKGGYTF
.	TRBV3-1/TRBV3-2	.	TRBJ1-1	TGTGCCAGCAGCCAACGGGGTAACGCTGAAGCTTTCTTT	CASSQRGNAEAFF
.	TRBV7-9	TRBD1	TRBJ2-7	TGTGCCAGCAGTTTCGGACAGGGCTACGAGCAGTACTTC	CASSFGQGYEQYF
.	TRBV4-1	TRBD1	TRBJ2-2	TGCGCCAGCAGCCTCGCCGGGACAGGGGCCGGGGAGCTGTTTTTT	CASSLAGTGAGELFF
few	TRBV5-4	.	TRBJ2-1	TGTGCCAGCAGCTCAGGGGAGAGGTACAATGAGCAGTTCTTC	CASSSGERYNEQFF
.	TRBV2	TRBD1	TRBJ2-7	TGTGCCAGCAGCCCTCGGGACAGGCCCTCCTACGAGCAGTACTTC	CASSPRDRPSYEQYF
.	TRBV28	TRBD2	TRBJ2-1	TGTGCCAGCAAGGGACTAGCGGGGGGGTATTATTCCTACAATGAGCAGTTCTTC	CASKGLAGGYYSYNEQFF
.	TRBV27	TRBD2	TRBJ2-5	TGTGCCAGCAGTTTATCGGGGTCATTAGGGACTAGCGCAGAGACCCAGTACTTC	CASSLSGSLGTSAETQYF
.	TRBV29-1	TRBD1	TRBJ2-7	TGCAGCGTTGACAAACAGGGGGCTCTAAGCTCCTACGAGCAGTACTTC	CSVDKQGALSSYEQYF
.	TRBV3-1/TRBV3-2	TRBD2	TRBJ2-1	TGTGCCAGCAGCCGAAGGGGCGGGAGGGCCGATGAGCAGTTCTTC	CASSRRGGRADEQFF
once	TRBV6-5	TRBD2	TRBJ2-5	TGTGCCAGCAGTACATCCGGGACTAAAGAGACCCAGTACTTC	CASSTSGTKETQYF
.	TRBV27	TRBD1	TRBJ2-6	TGTGCCACCAGCCTTCGACAGGGGGCGTGGGGGGCCAACGTCCTGACTTTC	CATSLRQGAWGANVLTF
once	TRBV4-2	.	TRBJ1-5	TGTGCCAGCAGCCAAGAGGAGGGCCAATCTTTTGAGCCCCAGCATTTT	CASSQEEGQSFEPQHF
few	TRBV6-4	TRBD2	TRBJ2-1	TGTGCCAGCAGTCATAGCGGGAGTTCGGGCAATGAGCAGTTCTTC	CASSHSGSSGNEQFF
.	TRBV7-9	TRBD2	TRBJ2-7	TGTGCCAGCAGCTTAGAGGGAGCGGGAGGCGAGCAGTACTTC	CASSLEGAGGEQYF
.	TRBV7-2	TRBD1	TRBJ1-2	TGTGCCAGCAGCTTAAACAGGGGGGACTATGGCTACACCTTC	CASSLNRGDYGYTF